The 11 T cell receptor beta chains listed next were all sequenced from one sample in a study of T cells in Graves' hyperthyroidism and ophthalmopathy. Amplified regions were TCR beta CDR3 sequences from RNA transcripts. First-round RT-PCR of the TCR CDR3 relied on the HTBI primer set. TCRdb recomputed calls from the multiplex PCR reads with MiXCR, one row per CDR3 protein. Of some 420,000 distinct CDR3 sequences in the sample, around 13% were seen once. The sample consisted of blood. All receptors derive from a woman aged 18-29 years with Graves' hyperthyroidism.

This clonotype was picked up many times. CDR3 in amino acids: CASSESWDRAVYNEQFF. In DNA form, the CDR3 reads TGCGCCAGCAGTGAGTCGTGGGACAGGGCTGTGTACAATGAGCAGTTCTTC. The chain recombines TRBV10-2 with TRBJ2-1, with TRBD1 identical over 9 bases. This CDR3 has 17 amino acids. Trimming at V came to 0 bases and at J to 4 bases, leaving 7 bases not matched to a gene. Germline CDR1 is WSHSY and CDR2 is SAAADI.

Comment on this clonotype: A read error is possible here, since a much larger clone lies one base away. This chain links TRBV28 with TRBJ2-5, with D perhaps matching TRBD2 (6 bases). The CDR3 runs to 13 residues. Germline assignment: CDR1 MDHEN and CDR2 SYDVKM. This CDR3 reads CASSQREQEIQYF. CDR3 nucleotide sequence: TGTGCCAGCAGTCAACGGGAGCAAGAGATCCAGTACTTC.

The table lists this clonotype with many counts. The V gene is TRBV11-2, the J gene TRBJ2-3, with D possibly matching TRBD2 (6 bases). Trimming removed 2 bases at V and 0 bases at J, with 12 bases between. The CDR3 loop spans 16 amino acids. Germline lookup yields CDR1 SGHAT and CDR2 FQNNGV. In DNA, the CDR3 is TGTGCCAGCAGCTTATTGGCTAGCGCTAGCACAGATACGCAGTATTTT. Its protein product is CASSLLASASTDTQYF.

This clonotype was seen at least ten times. This chain links TRBV9 with TRBJ2-3, with D hard to call. The CDR3 is 13 amino acids. The V end was cut by 2 bases, the J end by 2 bases, with 6 bases between. Germline V gene data show CDR1 as SGDLS and CDR2 as YYNGEE. The CDR3 region is CASSVWDTDTQYF. The CDR3 nucleotides are TGTGCCAGCAGCGTTTGGGACACAGATACGCAGTATTTT. The complete variable domain, with remaining parts taken from reference TRBV9 and TRBJ2-3, reads DSGVTQTPKHLITATGQRVTLRCSPRSGDLSVYWYQQSLDQGLQFLIQYYNGEERAKGNILERFSAQQFPDLHSELNLSSLELGDSALYFCASSVWDTDTQYFGPGTRLTVL.

The CDR3 coding sequence is TGTGCCAGCAGTCTAACCCGGGGAACGGGCTACACCTTC. This sequence encodes CASSLTRGTGYTF. The V and J genes are TRBV28 and TRBJ1-2; no reliable D call. Germline V CDR1 and CDR2: MDHEN, SYDVKM. Trimming stripped 5 bases from V and 8 bases from J, with 15 bases between. The CDR3 runs to 13 residues.

This clonotype was observed many times. V gene TRBV18 combines with J gene TRBJ1-1, with D hard to call. This CDR3 spans 14 amino acids. Germline V gene data show CDR1 as KGHSH and CDR2 as LQKENI. The V end was cut by 5 bases, the J end by 4 bases, with 14 bases between. This CDR3 reads CASSALKSFTEAFF. The CDR3 DNA sequence: TGTGCCAGCTCAGCCTTGAAGAGTTTCACTGAAGCTTTCTTT.

The sample holds a few counts of this clonotype. The J gene is TRBJ2-1, the V gene TRBV20-1, with D unclear. CDR1 DFQATT and CDR2 SNEGSKA come from the germline V gene (reference sequence). There are 16 residues in the CDR3. The germline V and J ends were trimmed by 5 bases and 1 base, with 18 bases remaining between them. CDR3 bases: TGCAGTGCTTCATCACCAACTGGGGTGTCCTACAATGAGCAGTTCTTC. Amino acids: CSASSPTGVSYNEQFF.

In this sample, this clonotype turned up many times. V gene TRBV7-8 combines with J gene TRBJ2-5; the D is unclear. The CDR3 is made up of 14 amino acids. Per germline, CDR1 SGHVS and CDR2 FQNEAQ. The V and J ends lost 1 base and 2 bases respectively, with 8 bases between them. This CDR3 reads CASSLDGEQETQYF. The CDR3 nucleotides read TGTGCCAGCAGCTTAGACGGAGAACAAGAGACCCAGTACTTC.

In this sample, this clonotype turned up many times. The V call is TRBV7-9, the J call TRBJ2-7; tentatively, D is TRBD2 (6 bases). CDR3 length: 16 amino acids. The germline gives CDR1 SEHNR, CDR2 FQNEAQ (reference sequence). Trimming stripped 3 bases from V and 4 bases from J, with 19 bases between. CDR3 coding DNA: TGTGCCAGCAGCTTGACGTTTGGTAGCGGAGCTTACGAGCAGTACTTC. Translated: CASSLTFGSGAYEQYF.

This clonotype appeared many times. The chain uses TRBV7-2 and TRBJ1-1; D possibly corresponds to TRBD1 (6 bases). The V gene lost 2 bases and the J gene lost 1 base, with 14 bases spanning the gap. Germline assignment: CDR1 SGHTA and CDR2 FQGNSA. The CDR3 covers 16 residues. The CDR3: CASSLLQGRANTEAFF. For the CDR3, the DNA is TGTGCCAGCAGCTTACTCCAGGGGAGGGCGAACACTGAAGCTTTCTTT.

This CDR3 reads CASSLGTAEAFF. The CDR3 bases are TGTGCCAGCAGCCTAGGGACAGCTGAAGCTTTCTTT. J is TRBJ1-1 and V is TRBV7-8; 7 nucleotides line up with TRBD1. CDR3 length: 12 amino acids. The germline V gene has CDR1 SGHVS and CDR2 FQNEAQ. The V gene end was trimmed by 5 bases and the J gene end by 6 bases; junction bases not matched to a gene: 3.